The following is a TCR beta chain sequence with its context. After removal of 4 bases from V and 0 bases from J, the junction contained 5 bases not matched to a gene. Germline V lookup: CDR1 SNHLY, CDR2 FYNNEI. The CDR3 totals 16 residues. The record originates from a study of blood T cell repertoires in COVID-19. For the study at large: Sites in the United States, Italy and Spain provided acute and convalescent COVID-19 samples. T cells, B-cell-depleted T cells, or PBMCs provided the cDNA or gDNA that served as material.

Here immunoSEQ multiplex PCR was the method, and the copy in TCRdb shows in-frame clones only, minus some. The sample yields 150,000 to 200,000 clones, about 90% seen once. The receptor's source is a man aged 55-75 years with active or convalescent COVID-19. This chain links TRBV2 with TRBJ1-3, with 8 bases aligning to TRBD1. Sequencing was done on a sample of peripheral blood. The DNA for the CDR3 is TGTGCCAGCAGTGTTTACAGGGGGGTCTCTGGAAACACCATATATTTT. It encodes CASSVYRGVSGNTIYF.